The T cell receptor beta chain described here comes from a study of vaccination and CD4 T cells after COVID-19. On the study more broadly: Six male and four female convalescents took part, two of them Hispanic. At a median approximately 71 days (range 14 to 241) after dose two, post-vaccine samples were obtained.

Regarding this clonotype: Its antigen remains unidentified.

Sequence data for DNA of cultured CD4+ T cells were generated by the Oncomine TCR Beta short-read assay. In TCRdb, the PCR reads were re-called with MiXCR into one record per CDR3 protein. The data hold some 25,000 distinct CDR3 sequences, with about 64% observed a single time. V was clipped by 6 bases and J by 7 bases, with 22 bases between them. Per germline, CDR1 DFQATT and CDR2 SNEGSKA (reference sequence). The CDR3 runs to 14 residues. Treatment reported: approximately nine-day PBMC culture with coronavirus spike peptide pools or control peptides (ViraFEST assay). The receptor's source is a human donor who had recovered from COVID-19. The chain recombines TRBV20-1 with TRBJ2-7, with D perhaps given as TRBD1 or TRBD2 (5 bases each). The sample comprised CD4+ T cells from blood, cultured in vitro. Here the CDR3 DNA reads TGCAGTGCGAAACCTTCGAGAGCCGGGGCAGAGCAGTACTTC. Translation: CSAKPSRAGAEQYF.